Presented here are 18 T cell receptor beta chains from one specimen sequenced in a study of molecular identifiers for immune sequencing clone quantification. TCRdb reprocessed the PCR reads via MiXCR and lists one record per CDR3 protein. Among about 630,000 distinct CDR3 sequences listed, 25% were seen once. The specimen was naive CD8+ T cells from blood, with Jurkat cell RNA spiked in. The subset here: FACS-sorted CD8+CD4-CCR7+CD45RA+ naive T cells. These receptors were taken from a human donor in good health. Some libraries in this study had Jurkat cell RNA spiked in.

Concerning this clonotype: Possible read error: a much larger clone is one base away. J is TRBJ2-2 and V is TRBV29-1; D tentatively fits TRBD1 or TRBD2 (5 bases each). CDR1 is SQVTM and CDR2 is ANQGSEA in the germline V gene. The CDR3 has 14 amino acids. Written as DNA, the CDR3 is TGCAGCGTTGAAGGGGTGGATCCAACCGGGGCGCTGTTTTTT. Its translation is CSVEGVDPTGALFF.

About this clonotype itself: Given the absence of the conserved phenylalanine or tryptophan at the CDR3 end, a read error is likely. The chain has TRBV27 and TRBJ2-3; D may be TRBD2 (6 bases). Trimming stripped 0 bases from V and 7 bases from J, with 14 bases between. The CDR3 runs 15 residues. In germline, CDR1 is MNHEY, CDR2 SMNVEV (reference sequence). The CDR3 nucleotides are TGTGCCAGCAGTTTATCGATCCCTAGCGTCCATACGCAGTATTTA. Translation gives CASSLSIPSVHTQYL.

Many counts were recorded for this clonotype. The chain carries TRBV4-1 and TRBJ1-1; D is undetermined. The CDR3 runs to 14 residues. Germline lookup yields CDR1 MGHRA and CDR2 YSYEKL. The ends were cut back, 1 base at V and 2 bases at J, with 8 bases in the middle. The CDR3 DNA follows: TGCGCCAGCAGCCAAGGAGCAAGTAACACTGAAGCTTTCTTT. It specifies CASSQGASNTEAFF.

As to this clonotype: A much larger clone sits a single nucleotide away, making a read error possible. The chain carries TRBV20-1 and TRBJ1-1, with D uncertain. The CDR3 covers 11 residues. CDR1 and CDR2 (germline): DFQATT, SNEGSKA (reference sequence). V dropped 0 bases and J dropped 10 bases, with 9 bases sitting between them. CDR3 loop: CSARDRFRAFF. CDR3 nucleotides: TGCAGTGCTAGAGATCGGTTTCGAGCTTTCTTT.

The table lists this clonotype with many counts. V and J are TRBV28 and TRBJ2-7; weak D call: TRBD2 (6 bases). With 5 bases removed from V and 2 bases from J, the gap between germline ends came to 22 bases. This CDR3 contains 17 residues. Per the germline V gene, CDR1 is MDHEN and CDR2 is SYDVKM. CDR3 DNA: TGTGCCAGCAGTACAACATTTGGGCGGGACTGGGCCTACGAGCAGTACTTC. Residues: CASSTTFGRDWAYEQYF.

As regards this clonotype: One junction end does not reproduce the germline sequence, and a read error may be involved. V is TRBV15 and J is TRBJ1-5, with a tentative D call TRBD1 (6 bases). Germline values: CDR1 LNHNV, CDR2 YYDKDF (reference sequence). The CDR3 is 15 amino acids. CDR3: CATSRGTDSNQPQQF. The CDR3 DNA reads as TGTGCCACCAGCAGAGGGACAGATAGCAATCAGCCCCAGCAGTTT.

This clonotype was counted a few times. The V gene is TRBV11-2, the J gene TRBJ2-7, with D hard to call. The CDR3 consists of 12 residues. From germline, CDR1 is SGHAT and CDR2 FQNNGV. Trimming took off 3 bases at V and 3 bases at J, with 6 bases between the two ends. In DNA, the CDR3 is TGTGCCAGCAGCTTCCATGACTACGAGCAGTACTTC. The encoded protein is CASSFHDYEQYF.

This clonotype turned up a few times. The CDR3 nucleotides read TGTGCCAGCAACGACAGGGGATCGAACACTGAAGCTTTCTTT. Translation: CASNDRGSNTEAFF. The chain employs TRBV6-2 or TRBV6-3 and TRBJ1-1; TRBD1 matches 8 bases. The length of the CDR3 is 14 residues. The V and J ends lost 7 bases and 1 base, in that order; junction bases with no gene match: 5. Germline values: CDR1 MNHEY, CDR2 SVGEGT.

Notes on this clonotype: This may stem from a read error, because a much larger clone lies one nucleotide away. The rearrangement joins TRBV5-1 to TRBJ2-2, with 7 nucleotides matching TRBD2. The V gene end was trimmed by 4 bases and the J gene end by 6 bases; junction bases not matched to a gene: 15. Per the germline V gene, CDR1 is SGHRS and CDR2 is YFSETQ. This CDR3 is 17 amino acids long. The CDR3 bases are TGCGCCAGCAGCCGACTAGCCAGGGCGGTTTCGGCCGGGGAGCTGTTTTTT. Amino acid sequence: CASSRLARAVSAGELFF.

This clonotype was seen ten or more times. J is TRBJ2-7 and V is TRBV28; D is unresolved. This CDR3 has 11 amino acids. The germline CDR1 and CDR2 sequences are MDHEN and SYDVKM. Trimming took off 5 bases at V and 11 bases at J, with 13 bases between the two ends. The CDR3, as DNA: TGTGCCAGCAGTCCCAATAAAGGGAAGTACTTC. Translating gives CASSPNKGKYF.

This clonotype was counted many times. This chain uses TRBV28 with TRBJ2-7; D remains unclear. V was pared by 7 bases and J by 7 bases, with 23 bases between. Germline V gives CDR1 MDHEN, CDR2 SYDVKM. The CDR3 sequence is 15 residues long. This CDR3 is CASTTHRSSHWEQYF. The DNA of the CDR3 is TGTGCCAGCACCACTCATCGGTCAAGTCACTGGGAGCAGTACTTC.

Points on this clonotype: Compared with germline, one end of the junction differs, possibly owing to a read error. In nucleotides, the CDR3 is TGTGCCAGCAGCCAATGGTCTGGGACAGAAAACTACGAGCAGGACTTC. This sequence encodes CASSQWSGTENYEQDF. V gene TRBV3-1 combines with J gene TRBJ2-7; TRBD1 matches 7 bases. The CDR3 length is 16 residues. In germline, CDR1 is LGHDT, CDR2 YNNKEL (reference sequence).

There are many counts of this clonotype. The V call is TRBV29-1, the J call TRBJ2-1; D is undetermined. CDR1 is SQVTM, CDR2 ANQGSEA, per germline. Trimming cost V 2 bases and J 7 bases, with 12 bases left between them. CDR3 length: 13 amino acids. This CDR3 reads CSVETVRWNEQFF. Here the CDR3 DNA reads TGCAGCGTTGAAACGGTCCGTTGGAATGAGCAGTTCTTC.

This clonotype showed up many times. The chain uses TRBV5-6 and TRBJ2-3, with D perhaps matching TRBD1 (5 bases). This CDR3 contains 18 residues. The germline V and J ends were trimmed by 4 bases and 2 bases, with 23 bases remaining between them. Germline values: CDR1 SGHDT, CDR2 YYEEEE. The CDR3: CASSLTEIHQEFTDTQYF. The CDR3, as DNA: TGTGCCAGCAGCCTGACAGAGATACATCAAGAATTCACAGATACGCAGTATTTT.

Ten or more counts support this clonotype. This chain connects TRBV28 to TRBJ1-5, with D perhaps TRBD1 (6 bases). V shed 3 bases and J shed 7 bases, with 13 bases lying between them. From germline, CDR1 is MDHEN and CDR2 SYDVKM. The CDR3 has 14 amino acids. In DNA, the CDR3 is TGTGCCAGCAGTTTCCTACAGGGTTTACAGCCCCAGCATTTT. Protein sequence: CASSFLQGLQPQHF.

Turning to this clonotype: Mismatch with germline at one junction end may stem from a read error. The CDR3 reads CASSPPGEQLF. The CDR3 DNA follows: TGTGCCAGCTCACCACCCGGGGAGCAGCTCTTC. The chain has TRBV18 and TRBJ2-1; D is perhaps TRBD2 (5 bases). Germline V lookup: CDR1 KGHSH, CDR2 LQKENI. This CDR3 region has 11 residues.

This clonotype has just one count. This may be a read error: a much more frequent sequence differs by one nucleotide. CDR3 bases: TGCAGCGTTGAGGAAGTGAACGGGCAGTACTTC. Amino acid sequence: CSVEEVNGQYF. The J gene is TRBJ2-7, the V gene TRBV29-1; the D is unclear. Trimming took 3 bases from V and 9 from J, leaving 12 bases between them. The CDR3 is 11 residues long. Germline V gene sequence: CDR1 SQVTM, CDR2 ANQGSEA.

Ten or more counts support this clonotype. The J gene is TRBJ2-3, the V gene TRBV7-3; TRBD2 aligns across 8 bases. The CDR3 has 15 amino acids. Looked up from germline, CDR1 is SGHTA and CDR2 is FQGTGA. J was trimmed by 2 bases and V by 2 bases; bases with no gene match: 3. The CDR3 region is CASSLAGGFTDTQYF. The CDR3 DNA reads as TGTGCCAGCAGCTTAGCGGGAGGATTCACAGATACGCAGTATTTT.